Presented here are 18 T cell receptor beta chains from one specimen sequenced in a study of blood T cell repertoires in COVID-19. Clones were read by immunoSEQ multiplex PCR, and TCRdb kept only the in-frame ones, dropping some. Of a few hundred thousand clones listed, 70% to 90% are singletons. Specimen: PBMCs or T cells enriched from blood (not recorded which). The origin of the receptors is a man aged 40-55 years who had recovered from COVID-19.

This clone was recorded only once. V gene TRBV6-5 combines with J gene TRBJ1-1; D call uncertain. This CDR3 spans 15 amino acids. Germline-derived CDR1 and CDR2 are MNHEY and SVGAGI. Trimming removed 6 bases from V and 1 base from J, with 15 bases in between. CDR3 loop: CASSYTRTENTEAFF. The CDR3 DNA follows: TGTGCCAGCAGCTATACCCGGACTGAGAACACTGAAGCTTTCTTT.

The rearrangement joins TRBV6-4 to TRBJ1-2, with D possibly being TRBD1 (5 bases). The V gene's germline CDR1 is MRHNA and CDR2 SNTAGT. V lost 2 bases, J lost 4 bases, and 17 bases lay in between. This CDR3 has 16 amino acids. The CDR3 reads CASSDLGAGPPYGYTF. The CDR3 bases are TGTGCCAGCAGTGACCTTGGGGCAGGGCCCCCCTATGGCTACACCTTC.

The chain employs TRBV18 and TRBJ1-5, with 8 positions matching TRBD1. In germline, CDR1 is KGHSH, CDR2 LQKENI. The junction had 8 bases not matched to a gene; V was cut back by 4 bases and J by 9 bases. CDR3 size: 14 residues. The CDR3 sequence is CASSLQGGRRPQHF. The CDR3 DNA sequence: TGTGCCAGCTCACTACAGGGGGGGAGGCGGCCCCAGCATTTT.

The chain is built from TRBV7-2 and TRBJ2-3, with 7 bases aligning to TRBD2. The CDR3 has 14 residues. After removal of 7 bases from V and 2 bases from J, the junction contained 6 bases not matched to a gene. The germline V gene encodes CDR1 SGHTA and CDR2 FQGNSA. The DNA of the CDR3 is TGTGCCAGCACCCCGGGACTATCCACAGATACGCAGTATTTT. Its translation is CASTPGLSTDTQYF.

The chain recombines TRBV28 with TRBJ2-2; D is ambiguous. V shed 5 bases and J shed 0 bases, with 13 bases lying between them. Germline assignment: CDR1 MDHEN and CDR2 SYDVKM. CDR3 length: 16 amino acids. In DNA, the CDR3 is TGTGCCAGCAGTACCACGACAAACGCGAACACCGGGGAGCTGTTTTTT. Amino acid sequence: CASSTTTNANTGELFF.

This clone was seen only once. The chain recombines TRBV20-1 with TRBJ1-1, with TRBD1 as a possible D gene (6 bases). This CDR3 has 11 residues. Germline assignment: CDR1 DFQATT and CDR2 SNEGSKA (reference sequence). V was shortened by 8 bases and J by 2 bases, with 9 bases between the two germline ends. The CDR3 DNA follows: TGCAGTACGGACAGAAACACTGAAGCTTTCTTT. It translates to CSTDRNTEAFF.

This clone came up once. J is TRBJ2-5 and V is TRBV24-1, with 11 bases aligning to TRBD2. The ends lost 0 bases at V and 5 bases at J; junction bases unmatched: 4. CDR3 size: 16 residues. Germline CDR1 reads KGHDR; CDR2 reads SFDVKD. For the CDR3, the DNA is TGTGCCACCAGTGATTTGCAGGTAGCGGGAGGGGAGACCCAGTACTTC. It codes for CATSDLQVAGGETQYF.

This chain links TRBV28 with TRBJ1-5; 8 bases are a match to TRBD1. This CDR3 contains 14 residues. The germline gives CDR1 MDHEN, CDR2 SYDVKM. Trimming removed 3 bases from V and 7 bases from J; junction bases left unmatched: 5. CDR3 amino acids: CASSFGQGPQPQHF. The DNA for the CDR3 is TGTGCCAGCAGTTTCGGACAGGGACCCCAGCCCCAGCATTTT.

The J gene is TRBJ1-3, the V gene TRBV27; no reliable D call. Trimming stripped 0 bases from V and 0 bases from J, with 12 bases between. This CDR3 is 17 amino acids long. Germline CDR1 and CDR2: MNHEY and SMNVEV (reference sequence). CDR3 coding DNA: TGTGCCAGCAGTTTATCCGCGGGTAGCAGCTCTGGAAACACCATATATTTT. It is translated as CASSLSAGSSSGNTIYF.

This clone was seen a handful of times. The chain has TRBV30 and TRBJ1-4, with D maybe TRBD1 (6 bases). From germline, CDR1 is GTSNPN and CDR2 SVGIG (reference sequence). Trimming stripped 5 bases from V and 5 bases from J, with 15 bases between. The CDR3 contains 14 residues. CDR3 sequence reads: CAWDTGNGNEKLFF. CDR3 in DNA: TGTGCCTGGGATACAGGGAACGGAAATGAAAAACTGTTTTTT.

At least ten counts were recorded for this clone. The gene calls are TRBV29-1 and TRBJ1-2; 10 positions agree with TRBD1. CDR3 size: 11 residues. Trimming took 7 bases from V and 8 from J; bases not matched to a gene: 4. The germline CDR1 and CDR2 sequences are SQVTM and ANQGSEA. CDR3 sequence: CSDDRGQGYTF. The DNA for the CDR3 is TGCAGCGATGACAGGGGGCAAGGCTACACCTTC.

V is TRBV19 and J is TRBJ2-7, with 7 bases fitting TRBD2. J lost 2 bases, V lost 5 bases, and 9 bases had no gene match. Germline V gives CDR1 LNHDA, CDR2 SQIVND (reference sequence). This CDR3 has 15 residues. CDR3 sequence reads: CASSSRGGITYEQYF. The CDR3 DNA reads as TGTGCCAGTAGTTCCCGGGGAGGGATTACCTACGAGCAGTACTTC.

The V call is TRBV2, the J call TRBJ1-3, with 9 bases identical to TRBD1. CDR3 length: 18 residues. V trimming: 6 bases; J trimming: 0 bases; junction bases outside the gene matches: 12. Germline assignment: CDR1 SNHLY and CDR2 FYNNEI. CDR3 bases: TGTGCCAGCAGGGTACAGGGGGCAAGTATCAGCTCTGGAAACACCATATATTTT. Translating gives CASRVQGASISSGNTIYF. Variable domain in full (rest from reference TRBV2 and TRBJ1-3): EPEVTQTPSHQVTQMGQEVILRCVPISNHLYFYWYRQILGQKVEFLVSFYNNEISEKSEIFDDQFSVERPDGSNFTLKIRSTKLEDSAMYFCASRVQGASISSGNTIYFGEGSWLTVV.

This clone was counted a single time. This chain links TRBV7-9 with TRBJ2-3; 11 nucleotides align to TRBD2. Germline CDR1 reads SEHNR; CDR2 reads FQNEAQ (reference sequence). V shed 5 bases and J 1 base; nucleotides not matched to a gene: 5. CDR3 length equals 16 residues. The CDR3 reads CASSPGTSGRTDTQYF. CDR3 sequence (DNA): TGTGCCAGCAGCCCGGGGACTAGCGGACGCACAGATACGCAGTATTTT. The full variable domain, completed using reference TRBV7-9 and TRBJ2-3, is DTGVSQNPRHKITKRGQNVTFRCDPISEHNRLYWYRQTLGQGPEFLTYFQNEAQLEKSRLLSDRFSAERPKGSFSTLEIQRTEQGDSAMYLCASSPGTSGRTDTQYFGPGTRLTVL.

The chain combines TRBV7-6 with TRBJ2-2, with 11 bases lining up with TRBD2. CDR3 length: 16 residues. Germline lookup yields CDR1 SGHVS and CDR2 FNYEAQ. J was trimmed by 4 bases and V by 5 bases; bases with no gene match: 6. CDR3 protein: CASSTGLADTTGELFF. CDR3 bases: TGTGCCAGCAGCACGGGACTAGCGGACACCACCGGGGAGCTGTTTTTT. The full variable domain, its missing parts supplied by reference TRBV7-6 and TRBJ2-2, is GAGVSQSPRYKVTKRGQDVALRCDPISGHVSLYWYRQALGQGPEFLTYFNYEAQQDKSGLPNDRFSAERPEGSISTLTIQRTEQRDSAMYRCASSTGLADTTGELFFGEGSRLTVL.

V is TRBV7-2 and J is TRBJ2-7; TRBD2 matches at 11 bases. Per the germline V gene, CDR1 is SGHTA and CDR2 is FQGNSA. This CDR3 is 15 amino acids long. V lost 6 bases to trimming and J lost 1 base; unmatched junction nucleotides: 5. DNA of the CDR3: TGTGCCAGCAGTCCCCGACTAGCGGGGTCCTACGAGCAGTACTTC. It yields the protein CASSPRLAGSYEQYF.

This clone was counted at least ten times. The CDR3 protein is CASSEEVAGGGYTF. As DNA, the CDR3 is TGTGCCAGCAGTGAAGAGGTAGCAGGAGGTGGCTACACCTTC. The rearrangement uses TRBV6-1 and TRBJ1-2; no clear D gene. Trimming pared 1 base from V and 7 bases from J, leaving 13 bases between. The CDR3 is 14 amino acids. CDR1 and CDR2 (germline): MNHNS, SASEGT.

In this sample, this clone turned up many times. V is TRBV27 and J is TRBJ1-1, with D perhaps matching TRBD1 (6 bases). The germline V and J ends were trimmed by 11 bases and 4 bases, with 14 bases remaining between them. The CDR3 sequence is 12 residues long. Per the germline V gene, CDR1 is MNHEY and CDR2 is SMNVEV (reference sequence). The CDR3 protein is CASGRGGTEAFF. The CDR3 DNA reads TGTGCCTCGGGTAGGGGGGGCACTGAAGCTTTCTTT.